This TCR beta chain was observed in a study of blood T cell repertoires in COVID-19. For the study at large: Donors in the United States, Italy and Spain gave samples during acute or convalescent COVID-19. The cDNA or gDNA used as material had been derived from T cells, B-cell-depleted T cells, or PBMCs.

The CDR3 consists of 14 residues. V dropped 11 bases and J dropped 6; count of bases not matched to a gene: 10. Germline V gene data show CDR1 as SNHLY and CDR2 as FYNNEI. Source study methods: Reference gene primer amplification yielded estimated nucleated cell counts. Measured with immunoSEQ multiplex PCR; TCRdb has only the in-frame clones, and not every one. V and J calls and clone size are as listed in that table; D and trimming were resolved from the DNA. This sample carries under 300,000 clones, about 87% of them seen once, and the ten largest clones take approximately 4%. The genes are TRBV2 and TRBJ1-5, with 10 positions matching TRBD1. Sample: peripheral blood. The origin of this receptor is a woman aged 35 to 49 with acute or convalescent COVID-19. The CDR3 here is CAGSGQGRFQPQHF. The CDR3, as DNA: TGTGCCGGGTCGGGACAGGGGCGGTTTCAGCCCCAGCATTTT.